The 12 T cell receptor beta chains below come from one sample, sequenced in a study of control samples from healthy donors and cancer patients. Method: immunoSEQ multiplex PCR; TCRdb's copy keeps in-frame clones and lacks some. The table has under 85,000 clones, around 90% seen once. The sample comprised PBMCs. Receptors were obtained from a man aged 60 to 75 with colorectal cancer.

The CDR3 DNA reads TGTGCCAGCAGCTCGACCAAAAACATTCAGTACTTC. This sequence encodes CASSSTKNIQYF. The V gene is TRBV7-2, the J gene TRBJ2-4; unclear D gene. The CDR3 runs to 12 residues. Trimming pared 4 bases from V and 2 bases from J, leaving 3 bases between. Germline V gene lookup returns CDR1 SGHTA and CDR2 FQGNSA.

This chain links TRBV2 with TRBJ2-7; TRBD1 matches 7 bases. The J segment lost 3 bases and the V segment lost 1 base, leaving 6 bases of the junction unmatched. The CDR3 length is 15 residues. Germline loops: CDR1 SNHLY, CDR2 FYNNEI. DNA of the CDR3: TGTGCCAGCAGTGAAGGACAGGGTATCCTCTACGAGCAGTACTTC. Its protein is CASSEGQGILYEQYF.

The chain carries TRBV29-1 and TRBJ2-1; TRBD2 matches 8 bases. The V gene end was trimmed by 8 bases and the J gene end by 1 base; junction bases not matched to a gene: 7. Per germline, CDR1 SQVTM and CDR2 ANQGSEA. This CDR3 has 14 residues. For the CDR3, the DNA is TGCAGCACACGGGGGGGCGGATCCTACAATGAGCAGTTCTTC. It translates to CSTRGGGSYNEQFF.

CDR3 sequence reads: CASSSPLGNTGELFF. For the CDR3, the DNA is TGTGCCAGCAGTTCCCCACTAGGGAACACCGGGGAGCTGTTTTTT. The J gene is TRBJ2-2, the V gene TRBV28; D may be TRBD2 (5 bases). Per the germline V gene, CDR1 is MDHEN and CDR2 is SYDVKM. Trimming removed 4 bases at V and 1 base at J, with 10 bases between. The CDR3 contains 15 residues.

The rearrangement links TRBV2 to TRBJ1-5; D gene unclear. V shed 6 bases and J shed 9 bases, with 15 bases lying between them. The CDR3 sequence is 13 residues long. From germline, CDR1 is SNHLY and CDR2 FYNNEI. CDR3 DNA: TGTGCCAGCAGCAACATCGCCCGGGGGCCCCAGCATTTT. Amino acids: CASSNIARGPQHF. Complete variable domain (other parts from reference TRBV2 and TRBJ1-5): EPEVTQTPSHQVTQMGQEVILRCVPISNHLYFYWYRQILGQKVEFLVSFYNNEISEKSEIFDDQFSVERPDGSNFTLKIRSTKLEDSAMYFCASSNIARGPQHFGDGTRLSIL.

The rearrangement joins TRBV6-5 to TRBJ1-2; the D is unclear. CDR3 length equals 14 residues. CDR1 MNHEY and CDR2 SVGAGI come from the germline V gene. V lost 5 bases and J lost 1, with 11 bases in between. CDR3 protein: CASSPGLRNYGYTF. The CDR3 DNA sequence: TGTGCCAGCAGTCCAGGACTTCGTAACTATGGCTACACCTTC.

The rearrangement uses TRBV29-1 and TRBJ1-2, with D hard to call. CDR3 length: 11 residues. The germline V and J ends were trimmed by 2 bases and 3 bases, with 4 bases remaining between them. The V gene's germline CDR1 is SQVTM and CDR2 ANQGSEA. CDR3 sequence: CSVEYDYGYTF. For the CDR3, the DNA is TGCAGCGTTGAATATGACTATGGCTACACCTTC.

This rearrangement joins TRBV7-3 to TRBJ2-7; 8 nucleotides agree with TRBD1. The CDR3 sequence is 15 residues long. Germline assignment: CDR1 SGHTA and CDR2 FQGTGA. Losses at the gene ends were 4 bases for V and 2 bases for J; bases not matched to a gene: 7. CDR3 DNA sequence: TGTGCCAGCAGCTCCGGACAGGGCAGCACCTACGAGCAGTACTTC. Amino acids: CASSSGQGSTYEQYF.

The chain couples TRBV7-2 to TRBJ2-7, with D possibly matching TRBD1 (6 bases). The V gene lost 0 bases and the J gene lost 3 bases, with 12 bases spanning the gap. Germline V gene sequence: CDR1 SGHTA, CDR2 FQGNSA. The CDR3 sequence is 15 residues long. CDR3: CASSLAGPGDYEQYF. The CDR3 DNA follows: TGTGCCAGCAGCTTAGCGGGGCCAGGGGACTACGAGCAGTACTTC.

This rearrangement joins TRBV4-3 to TRBJ2-3, with a tentative D call TRBD1 (6 bases). V lost 8 bases and J lost 0, with 12 bases in between. Germline V CDR1 and CDR2: LGHNA, YSLEER. CDR3 size: 14 residues. The CDR3 sequence: CASRRTESTDTQYF. The CDR3 nucleotides read TGCGCCAGCCGACGGACAGAAAGCACAGATACGCAGTATTTT.

About this clone: Other DNA sequences in the sample encode the same CDR3. The chain recombines TRBV5-1 with TRBJ1-3; D call uncertain. V lost 0 bases and J lost 3, with 1 base in between. Germline V gene sequence: CDR1 SGHRS, CDR2 YFSETQ. This CDR3 comprises 12 residues. The CDR3 bases are TGCGCCAGCAGCTTGGATGGAAACACCATATATTTT. This sequence encodes CASSLDGNTIYF.

The chain employs TRBV11-2 and TRBJ2-3; the match to TRBD2 covers 8 bases. The germline V gene encodes CDR1 SGHAT and CDR2 FQNNGV. Trimming cost V 7 bases and J 4 bases; bases outside gene matches: 10. The length of the CDR3 is 15 residues. CDR3 sequence reads: CASTDSGGWSDTQYF. CDR3 coding DNA: TGTGCCAGCACCGACTCGGGGGGGTGGTCAGATACGCAGTATTTT.